This passage covers 5 T cell receptor beta chains from one sample sequenced in a study of response to subunit inactivated influenza vaccine. TCRdb recomputed calls from the RT-PCR reads with MiXCR, one row per CDR3 protein. This sample has over 800,000 distinct CDR3 sequences, with 21% found just once. The sequencing used PBMCs from blood, collected more than 4 days after vaccination. Receptors originate from a man aged 50 to 60 who received an inactivated influenza vaccine.

Only a few counts were recorded for this clonotype. V and J are TRBV5-1 and TRBJ2-1, with 10 nucleotides matching TRBD1. V was clipped by 1 base and J by 4 bases; unmatched bases: 14. The CDR3 totals 19 residues. The germline V gene has CDR1 SGHRS and CDR2 YFSETQ. CDR3 nucleotides: TGCGCCAGCAGCTTGTTGGGACAGGGGACGAACAAATTATACAATGAGCAGTTCTTC. This gives the protein CASSLLGQGTNKLYNEQFF.

V usage is TRBV9 and J usage is TRBJ2-1; TRBD2 matches at 11 bases. The germline CDR1 and CDR2 sequences are SGDLS and YYNGEE. The CDR3 sequence is 16 residues long. V lost 3 bases to trimming and J lost 3 bases; unmatched junction nucleotides: 5. CDR3 nucleotides: TGTGCCAGCAGCGGAAAACTAGCGGGGGTCTACAATGAGCAGTTCTTC. Protein: CASSGKLAGVYNEQFF.

This sequence joins TRBV4-3 and TRBJ2-5, with TRBD1 matching 9 bases. This CDR3 has 17 residues. Trimming took 0 bases from V and 5 from J; bases not matched to a gene: 10. Germline V gene data show CDR1 as LGHNA and CDR2 as YSLEER. CDR3 protein: CASSQDYLGQGRETQYF. The CDR3 DNA is TGCGCCAGCAGCCAAGATTATCTCGGACAGGGGCGGGAGACCCAGTACTTC.

The chain's CDR3 is CASSLFPTWASGNTGELFF. The CDR3, as DNA: TGTGCCAGCAGCTTATTCCCAACTTGGGCTAGCGGAAACACCGGGGAGCTGTTTTTT. The gene calls are TRBV11-1 and TRBJ2-2; TRBD2 matches 7 bases. V gave up 2 bases and J gave up 2 bases; unmatched junction bases: 14. Germline CDR1 SGHAT, CDR2 FQDESV (reference sequence). CDR3 length equals 19 residues.

This clonotype was seen more than once but under ten times. This chain connects TRBV12-3 or TRBV12-4 to TRBJ2-4; 7 nucleotides line up with TRBD1. The ends lost 5 bases at V and 7 bases at J; junction bases unmatched: 11. This CDR3 has 15 amino acids. CDR3 nucleotide sequence: TGTGCCAGCAGTCAGGAAAGGGGGCCGGGGAACATTCAGTACTTC. This codes for CASSQERGPGNIQYF.